This T cell receptor (beta chain) was observed in a study of patients and donors after allogeneic stem cell transplantation. One entry per CDR3 protein, called by TCRdb with MiXCR from the RT-PCR reads. In the table there are approximately 200,000 distinct CDR3 sequences, about 14% of which are singletons. The length of the CDR3 is 12 residues. The J segment lost 4 bases and the V segment lost 9 bases, leaving 5 bases of the junction unmatched. Germline V gene data show CDR1 as SNHLY and CDR2 as FYNNEI. This clonotype was seen a few times. The genes are TRBV2 and TRBJ1-1; TRBD1 matches 7 bases. This clonotype was sampled from a human donor who was either an allogeneic HSCT recipient or a stem cell or donor lymphocyte infusion donor (not recorded which). It is not recorded whose cells these are; they may come from a transplant donor. The specimen was blood, either unsorted or a sorted T cell fraction (not recorded which). The CDR3 is CARTNRGTEAFF. In DNA form, the CDR3 reads TGTGCCAGGACAAACAGGGGCACTGAAGCTTTCTTT. Filled out from reference TRBV2 and TRBJ1-1, the complete variable domain reads EPEVTQTPSHQVTQMGQEVILRCVPISNHLYFYWYRQILGQKVEFLVSFYNNEISEKSEIFDDQFSVERPDGSNFTLKIRSTKLEDSAMYFCARTNRGTEAFFGQGTRLTVV.